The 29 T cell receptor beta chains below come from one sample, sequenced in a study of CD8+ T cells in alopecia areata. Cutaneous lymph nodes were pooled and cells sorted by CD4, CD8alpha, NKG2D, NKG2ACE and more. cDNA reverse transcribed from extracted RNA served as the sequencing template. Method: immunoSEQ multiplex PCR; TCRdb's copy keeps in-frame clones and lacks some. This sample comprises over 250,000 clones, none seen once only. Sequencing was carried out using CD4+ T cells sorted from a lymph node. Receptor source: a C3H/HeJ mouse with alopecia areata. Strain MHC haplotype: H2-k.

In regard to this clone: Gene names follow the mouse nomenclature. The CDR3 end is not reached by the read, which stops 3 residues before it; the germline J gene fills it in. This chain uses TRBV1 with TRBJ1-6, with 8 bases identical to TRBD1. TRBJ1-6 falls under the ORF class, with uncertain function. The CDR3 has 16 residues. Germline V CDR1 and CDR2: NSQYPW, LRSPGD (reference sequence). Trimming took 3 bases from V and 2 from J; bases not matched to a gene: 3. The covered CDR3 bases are TGCACCTGCAGTGCCCGGACAGGGACCTATAATTCGCCC. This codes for CTCSARTGTYNSP. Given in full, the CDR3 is CTCSARTGTYNSPLYF.

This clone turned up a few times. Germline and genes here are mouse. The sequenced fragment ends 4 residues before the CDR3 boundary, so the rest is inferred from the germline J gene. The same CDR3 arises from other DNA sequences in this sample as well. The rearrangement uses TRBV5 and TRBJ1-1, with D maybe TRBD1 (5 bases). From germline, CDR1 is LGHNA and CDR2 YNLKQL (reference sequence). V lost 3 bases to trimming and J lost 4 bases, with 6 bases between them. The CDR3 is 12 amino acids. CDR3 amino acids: CASSHQGTEVFF. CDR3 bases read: TGTGCCAGCAGCCATCAGGGCACA.

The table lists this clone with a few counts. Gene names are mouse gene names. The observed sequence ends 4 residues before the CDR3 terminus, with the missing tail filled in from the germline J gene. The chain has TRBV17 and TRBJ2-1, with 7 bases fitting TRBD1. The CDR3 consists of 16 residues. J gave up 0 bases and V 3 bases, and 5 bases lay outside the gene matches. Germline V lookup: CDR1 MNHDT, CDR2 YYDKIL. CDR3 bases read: TGTGCTAGCAGTAGGAGGGGACAGAATAACTATGCT. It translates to CASSRRGQNNYA. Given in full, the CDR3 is CASSRRGQNNYAEQFF.

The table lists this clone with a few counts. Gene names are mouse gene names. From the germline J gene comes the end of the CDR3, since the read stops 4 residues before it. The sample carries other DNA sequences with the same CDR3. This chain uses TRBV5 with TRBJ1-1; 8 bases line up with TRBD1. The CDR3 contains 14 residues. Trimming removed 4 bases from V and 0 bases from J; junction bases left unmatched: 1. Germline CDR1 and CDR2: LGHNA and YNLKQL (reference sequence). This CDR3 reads CASSLQGANTEVFF. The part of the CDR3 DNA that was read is TGTGCCAGCAGCCTACAGGGGGCAAACACA.

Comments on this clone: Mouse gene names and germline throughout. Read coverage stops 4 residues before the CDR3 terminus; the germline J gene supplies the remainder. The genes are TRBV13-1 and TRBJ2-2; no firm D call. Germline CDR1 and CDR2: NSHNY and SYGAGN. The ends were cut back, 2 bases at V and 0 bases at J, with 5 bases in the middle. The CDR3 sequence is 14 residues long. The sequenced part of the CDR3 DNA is TGTGCCAGCAGTGAACAGCCAAACACCGGG. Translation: CASSEQPNTG. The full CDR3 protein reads CASSEQPNTGQLYF.

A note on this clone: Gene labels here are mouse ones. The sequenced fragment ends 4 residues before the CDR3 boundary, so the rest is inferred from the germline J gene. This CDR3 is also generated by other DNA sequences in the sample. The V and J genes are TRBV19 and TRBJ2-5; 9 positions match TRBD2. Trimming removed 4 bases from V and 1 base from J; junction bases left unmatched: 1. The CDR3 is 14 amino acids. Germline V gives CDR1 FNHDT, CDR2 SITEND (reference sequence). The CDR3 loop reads CASSRTGDQDTQYF. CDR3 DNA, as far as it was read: TGTGCCAGCAGTCGGACTGGGGACCAAGAC.

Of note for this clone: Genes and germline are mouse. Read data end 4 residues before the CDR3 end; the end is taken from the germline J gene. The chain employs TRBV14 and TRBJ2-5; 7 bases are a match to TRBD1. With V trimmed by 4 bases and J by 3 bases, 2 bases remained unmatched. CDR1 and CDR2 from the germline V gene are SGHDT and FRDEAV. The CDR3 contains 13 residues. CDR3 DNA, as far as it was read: TGTGCCAGCAGTCGGACAGGACAAGAC. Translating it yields CASSRTGQD. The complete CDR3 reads CASSRTGQDTQYF.

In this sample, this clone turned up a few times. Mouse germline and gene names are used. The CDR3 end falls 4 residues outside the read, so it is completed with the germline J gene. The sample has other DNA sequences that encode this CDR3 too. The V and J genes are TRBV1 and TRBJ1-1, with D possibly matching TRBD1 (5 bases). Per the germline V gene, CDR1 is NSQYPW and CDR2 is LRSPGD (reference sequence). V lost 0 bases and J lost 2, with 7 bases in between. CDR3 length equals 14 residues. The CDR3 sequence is CTCSADQGNTEVFF. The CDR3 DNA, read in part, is TGCACCTGCAGTGCAGACCAGGGTAACACA.

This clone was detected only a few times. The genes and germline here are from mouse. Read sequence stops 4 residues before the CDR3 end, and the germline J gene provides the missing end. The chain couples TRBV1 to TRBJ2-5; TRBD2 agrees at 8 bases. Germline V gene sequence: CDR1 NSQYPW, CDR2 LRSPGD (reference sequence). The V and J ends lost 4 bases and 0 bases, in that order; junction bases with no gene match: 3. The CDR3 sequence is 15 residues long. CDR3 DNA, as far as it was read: TGCACCTGCAGTGGGACTGGGTCTAACCAAGAC. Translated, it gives CTCSGTGSNQD. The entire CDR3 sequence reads CTCSGTGSNQDTQYF. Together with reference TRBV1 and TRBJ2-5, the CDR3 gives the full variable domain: VTLLEQNPRWRLVPRGQAVNLRCILKNSQYPWMSWYQQDLQKQLQWLFTLRSPGDKEVKSLPGADYLATRVTDTELRLQVANMSQGRTLYCTCSGTGSNQDTQYFGPGTRLLVL.

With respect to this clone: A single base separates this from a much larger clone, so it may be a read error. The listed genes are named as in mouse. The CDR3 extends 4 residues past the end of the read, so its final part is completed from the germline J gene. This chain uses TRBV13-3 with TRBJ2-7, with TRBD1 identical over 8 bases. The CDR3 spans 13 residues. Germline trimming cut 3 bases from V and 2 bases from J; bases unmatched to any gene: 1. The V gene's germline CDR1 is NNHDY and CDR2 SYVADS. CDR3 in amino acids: CASSVRGPYEQYF. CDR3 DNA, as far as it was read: TGTGCCAGCAGTGTCAGGGGGCCCTAT.

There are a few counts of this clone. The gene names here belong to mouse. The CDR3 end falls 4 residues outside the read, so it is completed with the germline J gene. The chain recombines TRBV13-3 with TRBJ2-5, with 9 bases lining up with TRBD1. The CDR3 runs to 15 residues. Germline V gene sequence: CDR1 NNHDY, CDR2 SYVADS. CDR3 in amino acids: CASSDDRGRGDTQYF. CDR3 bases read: TGTGCCAGCAGTGATGACAGGGGGCGAGGAGAC.

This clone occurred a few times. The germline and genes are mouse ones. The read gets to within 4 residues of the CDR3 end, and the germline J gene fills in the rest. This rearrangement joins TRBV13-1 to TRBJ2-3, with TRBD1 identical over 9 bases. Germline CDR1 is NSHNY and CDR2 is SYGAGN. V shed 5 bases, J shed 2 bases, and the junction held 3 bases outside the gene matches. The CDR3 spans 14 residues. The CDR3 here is CASRDRGDAETLYF. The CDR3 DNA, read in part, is TGTGCCAGCAGAGACAGGGGGGATGCAGAA.

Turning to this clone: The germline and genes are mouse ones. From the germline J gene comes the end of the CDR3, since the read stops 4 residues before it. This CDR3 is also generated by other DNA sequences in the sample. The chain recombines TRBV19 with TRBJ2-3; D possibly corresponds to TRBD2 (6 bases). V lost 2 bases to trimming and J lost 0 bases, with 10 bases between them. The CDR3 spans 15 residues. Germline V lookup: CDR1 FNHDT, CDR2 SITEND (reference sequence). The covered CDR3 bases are TGTGCCAGCAGTATCTGGGGTGCTAGTGCAGAA. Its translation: CASSIWGASAE. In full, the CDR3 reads CASSIWGASAETLYF.

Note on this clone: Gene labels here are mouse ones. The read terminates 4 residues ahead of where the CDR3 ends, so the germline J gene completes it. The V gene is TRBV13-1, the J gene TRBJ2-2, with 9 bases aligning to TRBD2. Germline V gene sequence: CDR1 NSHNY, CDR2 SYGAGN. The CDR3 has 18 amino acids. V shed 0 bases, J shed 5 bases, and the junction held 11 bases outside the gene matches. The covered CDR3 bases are TGTGCCAGCAGTGATGGCCCACGACTGGGGGAGAAGACCGGG. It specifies CASSDGPRLGEKTG. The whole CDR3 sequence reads CASSDGPRLGEKTGQLYF.

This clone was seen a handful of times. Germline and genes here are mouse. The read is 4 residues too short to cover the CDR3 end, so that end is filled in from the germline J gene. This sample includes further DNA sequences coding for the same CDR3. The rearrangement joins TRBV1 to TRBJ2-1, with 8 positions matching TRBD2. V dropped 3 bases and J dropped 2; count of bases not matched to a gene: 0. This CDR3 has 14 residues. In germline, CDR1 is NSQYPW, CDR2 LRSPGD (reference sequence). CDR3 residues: CTCSADWDYAEQFF. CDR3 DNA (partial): TGCACCTGCAGTGCGGACTGGGACTATGCT.

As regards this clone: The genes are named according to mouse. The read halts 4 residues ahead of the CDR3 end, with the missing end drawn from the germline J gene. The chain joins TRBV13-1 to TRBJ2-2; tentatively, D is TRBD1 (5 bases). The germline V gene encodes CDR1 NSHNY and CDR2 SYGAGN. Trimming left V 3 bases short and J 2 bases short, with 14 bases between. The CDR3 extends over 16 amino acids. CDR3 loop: CASSGDQGSNTGQLYF. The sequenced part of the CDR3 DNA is TGTGCCAGCAGTGGAGATCAGGGATCGAACACCGGG.

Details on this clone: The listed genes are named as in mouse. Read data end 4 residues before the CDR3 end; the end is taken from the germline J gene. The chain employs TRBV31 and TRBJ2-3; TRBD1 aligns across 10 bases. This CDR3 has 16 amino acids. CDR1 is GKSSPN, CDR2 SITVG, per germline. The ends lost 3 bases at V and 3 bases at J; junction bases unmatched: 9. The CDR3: CAWRSSGTGAAETLYF. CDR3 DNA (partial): TGTGCCTGGAGATCCTCCGGGACAGGGGCGGCAGAA.

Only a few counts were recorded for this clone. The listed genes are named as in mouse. The sequenced part of the CDR3 DNA is TGTGCCAGCAGTACGGGGATGGGGACCGGG. Encoded protein: CASSTGMGTG. The whole CDR3 region reads CASSTGMGTGQLYF. The V gene is TRBV19, the J gene TRBJ2-2; D perhaps matches TRBD2 (5 bases). Coverage ceases 4 residues before the CDR3 finishes, and the germline J gene fills in the end. V lost 3 bases and J lost 5, with 11 bases in between. The CDR3 is made up of 14 amino acids. Per the germline V gene, CDR1 is FNHDT and CDR2 is SITEND (reference sequence).

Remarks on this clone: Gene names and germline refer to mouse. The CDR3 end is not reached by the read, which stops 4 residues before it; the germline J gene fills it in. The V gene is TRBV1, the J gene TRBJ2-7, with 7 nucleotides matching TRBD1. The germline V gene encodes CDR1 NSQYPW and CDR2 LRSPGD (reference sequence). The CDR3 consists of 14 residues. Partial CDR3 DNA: TGCACCTGCAGTGCACGGGGACAGCTTGAT. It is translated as CTCSARGQLD. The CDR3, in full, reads CTCSARGQLDEQYF.

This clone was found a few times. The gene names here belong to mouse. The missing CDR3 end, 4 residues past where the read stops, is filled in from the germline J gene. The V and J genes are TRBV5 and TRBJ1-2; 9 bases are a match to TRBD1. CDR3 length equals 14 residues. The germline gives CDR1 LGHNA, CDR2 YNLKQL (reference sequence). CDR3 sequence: CASSQLQGARDYTF. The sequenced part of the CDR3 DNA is TGTGCCAGCAGCCAGCTACAGGGGGCGCGC.

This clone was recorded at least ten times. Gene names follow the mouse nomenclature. This CDR3 reads CTCSAGTKYEQYF. CDR3 DNA (partial): TGCACCTGCAGTGCAGGGACAAAATAT. This chain joins TRBV1 and TRBJ2-7; TRBD1 might be the D (5 bases). Read data end 4 residues before the CDR3 end; the end is taken from the germline J gene. In germline, CDR1 is NSQYPW, CDR2 LRSPGD (reference sequence). The CDR3 loop spans 13 amino acids.

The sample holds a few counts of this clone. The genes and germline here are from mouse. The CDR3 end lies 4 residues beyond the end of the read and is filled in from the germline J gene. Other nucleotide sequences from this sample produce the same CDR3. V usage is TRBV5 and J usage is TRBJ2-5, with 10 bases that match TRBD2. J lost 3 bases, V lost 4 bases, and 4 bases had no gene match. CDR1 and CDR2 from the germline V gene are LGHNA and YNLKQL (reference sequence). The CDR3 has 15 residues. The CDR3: CASSPPGLGQDTQYF. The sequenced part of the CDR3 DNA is TGTGCCAGCAGCCCACCGGGACTGGGGCAAGAC.

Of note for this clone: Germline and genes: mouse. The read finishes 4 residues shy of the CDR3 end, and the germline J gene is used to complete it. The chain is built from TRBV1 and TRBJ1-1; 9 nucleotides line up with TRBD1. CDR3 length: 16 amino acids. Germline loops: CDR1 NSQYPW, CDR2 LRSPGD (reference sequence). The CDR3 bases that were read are TGCACCTGCAGTGCAGATCCTGGACAGGGGTTCGCA. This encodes CTCSADPGQGFA. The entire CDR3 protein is CTCSADPGQGFAEVFF.

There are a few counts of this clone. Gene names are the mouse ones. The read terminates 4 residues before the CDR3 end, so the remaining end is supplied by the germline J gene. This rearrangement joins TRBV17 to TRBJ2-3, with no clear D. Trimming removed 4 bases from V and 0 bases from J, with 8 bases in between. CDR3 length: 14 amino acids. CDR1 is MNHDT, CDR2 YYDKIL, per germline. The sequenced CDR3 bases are TGTGCTAGCAGTACTGGCTCTAGTGCAGAA. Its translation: CASSTGSSAE. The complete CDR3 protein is CASSTGSSAETLYF.

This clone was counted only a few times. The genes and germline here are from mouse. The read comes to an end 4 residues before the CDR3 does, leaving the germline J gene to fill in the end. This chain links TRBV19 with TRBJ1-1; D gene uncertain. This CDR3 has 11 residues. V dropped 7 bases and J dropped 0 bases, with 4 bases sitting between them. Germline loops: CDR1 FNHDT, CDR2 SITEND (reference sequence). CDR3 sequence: CASAANTEVFF. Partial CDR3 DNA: TGTGCCAGCGCAGCAAACACA.

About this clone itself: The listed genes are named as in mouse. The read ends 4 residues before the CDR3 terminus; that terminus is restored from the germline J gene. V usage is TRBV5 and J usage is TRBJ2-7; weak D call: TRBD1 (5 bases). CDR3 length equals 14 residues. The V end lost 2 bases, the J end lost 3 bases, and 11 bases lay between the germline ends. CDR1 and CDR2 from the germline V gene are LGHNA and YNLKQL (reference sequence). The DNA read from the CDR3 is TGTGCCAGCAGCCAACATCCCAGGGACTAT. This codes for CASSQHPRDY. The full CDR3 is CASSQHPRDYEQYF.

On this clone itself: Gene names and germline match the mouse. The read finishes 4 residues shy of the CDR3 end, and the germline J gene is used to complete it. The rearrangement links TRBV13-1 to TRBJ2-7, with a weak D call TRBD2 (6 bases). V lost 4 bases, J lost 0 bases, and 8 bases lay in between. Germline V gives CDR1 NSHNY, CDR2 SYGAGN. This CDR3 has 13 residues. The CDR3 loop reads CASSLGVSYEQYF. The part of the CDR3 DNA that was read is TGTGCCAGCAGTTTGGGGGTCTCCTAT.

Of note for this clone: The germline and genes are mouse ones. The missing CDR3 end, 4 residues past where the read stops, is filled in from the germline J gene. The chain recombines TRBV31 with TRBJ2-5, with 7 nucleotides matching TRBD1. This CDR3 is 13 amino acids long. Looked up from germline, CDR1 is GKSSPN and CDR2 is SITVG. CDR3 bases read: TGTGCCTGGAGTTACAGGGGAGGAGAC. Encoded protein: CAWSYRGGD. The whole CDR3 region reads CAWSYRGGDTQYF.

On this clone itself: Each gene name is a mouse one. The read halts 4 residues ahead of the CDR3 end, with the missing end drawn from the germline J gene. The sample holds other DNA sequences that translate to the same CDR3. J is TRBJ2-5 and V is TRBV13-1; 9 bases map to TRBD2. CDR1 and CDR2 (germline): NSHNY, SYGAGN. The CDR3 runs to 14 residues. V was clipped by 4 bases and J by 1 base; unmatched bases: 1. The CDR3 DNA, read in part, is TGTGCCAGCAGTCTGGGGGGGTACCAAGAC. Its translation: CASSLGGYQD. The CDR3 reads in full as CASSLGGYQDTQYF.